These 15 T cell receptor beta chains originate from one sample sequenced in a study of blood T cell repertoires in COVID-19. Assay used: immunoSEQ multiplex PCR; TCRdb lists only in-frame clones, some missing. The sample includes more than 9,500 clones, 71% of them seen just once. Sequencing input: peripheral blood. These receptors were obtained from a man in his sixties with COVID-19, enrolled during active disease.

The J gene is TRBJ2-2, the V gene TRBV4-2; a weak D match, TRBD1 (6 bases). This CDR3 is 14 amino acids long. CDR1 LGHNA and CDR2 YNFKEQ come from the germline V gene. With 10 bases removed from V and 6 bases from J, the gap between germline ends came to 18 bases. CDR3 coding DNA: TGTGCCACCGAAAAAACAGGGTTTTCCGGGGAGCTGTTTTTT. Its translation is CATEKTGFSGELFF.

This chain connects TRBV11-2 to TRBJ2-4, with 7 bases matching TRBD1. Germline values: CDR1 SGHAT, CDR2 FQNNGV. CDR3 length equals 15 residues. With 4 bases clipped from V and 7 bases from J, the junction kept 10 bases outside the gene matches. This CDR3 is CASSSRQGGGNIQYF. DNA of the CDR3: TGTGCCAGCAGCTCTAGACAGGGCGGTGGTAACATTCAGTACTTC.

Only a few counts were recorded for this clone. This CDR3 is CASGLVVLGSSYNEQFF. Here the CDR3 DNA reads TGTGCTAGTGGTTTGGTAGTTCTTGGGAGCTCCTACAATGAGCAGTTCTTC. The V gene is TRBV12-5, the J gene TRBJ2-1; D is perhaps TRBD2 (5 bases). V lost 0 bases and J 0 bases, leaving 12 bases between the germline ends. There are 17 residues in the CDR3. Germline V lookup: CDR1 LGHNT, CDR2 FRNRAP.

The V gene is TRBV27, the J gene TRBJ1-1; no clear D gene. V was trimmed by 8 bases and J by 3 bases, leaving 10 bases between them. This CDR3 has 12 amino acids. CDR1 MNHEY and CDR2 SMNVEV come from the germline V gene (reference sequence). CDR3 sequence reads: CASGHSYTEAFF. In DNA, the CDR3 is TGTGCCAGCGGGCACTCGTACACTGAAGCTTTCTTT.

V usage is TRBV4-1 and J usage is TRBJ1-1; D is ambiguous. Germline V gives CDR1 MGHRA, CDR2 YSYEKL. There are 16 residues in the CDR3. Trimming took 0 bases from V and 4 from J, leaving 15 bases between them. CDR3: CASSQDYSGLGTEAFF. CDR3 in DNA: TGCGCCAGCAGCCAAGATTACTCGGGTCTGGGCACTGAAGCTTTCTTT.

The gene calls are TRBV7-8 and TRBJ2-1; 14 bases map to TRBD2. Germline V CDR1 and CDR2: SGHVS, FQNEAQ. The CDR3 is made up of 17 amino acids. V dropped 4 bases and J dropped 8; count of bases not matched to a gene: 10. Here the CDR3 DNA reads TGTGCCAGCAGCTACCCGAGGACTAGCGGGGGGCTGGATGAGCAGTTCTTC. Translating gives CASSYPRTSGGLDEQFF.

V is TRBV27 and J is TRBJ2-3; D might be TRBD2 (6 bases). This CDR3 is 15 amino acids long. CDR1 is MNHEY, CDR2 SMNVEV, per germline (reference sequence). V shed 5 bases and J shed 6 bases, with 18 bases lying between them. The CDR3 is CASSATRSGRDTQYF. CDR3 sequence (DNA): TGTGCCAGCAGTGCTACTAGGTCGGGGAGGGATACGCAGTATTTT.

The rearrangement joins TRBV5-8 to TRBJ1-6; 8 positions match TRBD1. Germline CDR1 is SGHTS and CDR2 is YDEGEE. With V trimmed by 4 bases and J by 7 bases, 7 bases remained unmatched. The CDR3 consists of 15 residues. CDR3 sequence (DNA): TGTGCCAGCAGCCCGCGGACAGGGTGGAATTCACCCCTCCACTTT. Protein sequence: CASSPRTGWNSPLHF.

This sequence joins TRBV7-9 and TRBJ1-4; a weak D match, TRBD1 (6 bases). Germline-derived CDR1 and CDR2 are SEHNR and FQNEAQ (reference sequence). The CDR3 spans 17 residues. Trimming took 5 bases from V and 4 from J, leaving 20 bases between them. CDR3 protein: CASSLNLGQILNEKLFF. The CDR3 DNA sequence: TGTGCCAGCAGCCTTAACCTTGGACAGATCCTTAATGAAAAACTGTTTTTT.

By proportion, this clone is medium-sized (0.01 to 0.1%). The chain links TRBV5-6 to TRBJ2-3; TRBD1 might be the D (5 bases). Trimming cost V 2 bases and J 3 bases, with 10 bases left between them. CDR3 length: 14 residues. Germline CDR1 reads SGHDT; CDR2 reads YYEEEE. The CDR3 protein is CASSLWGLTDTQYF. The CDR3 DNA reads TGTGCCAGCAGCTTATGGGGCCTAACAGATACGCAGTATTTT.

This chain joins TRBV4-1 and TRBJ2-5; 10 nucleotides agree with TRBD2. V lost 0 bases and J lost 4; bases outside the gene matches: 5. CDR3 length equals 16 residues. CDR1 is MGHRA and CDR2 is YSYEKL in the germline V gene. CDR3 in DNA: TGCGCCAGCAGCCAAGAGGCTAGCGGGGGTGCAGAGACCCAGTACTTC. Protein: CASSQEASGGAETQYF.

V and J are TRBV24-1 and TRBJ2-5; the match to TRBD2 covers 8 bases. Germline values: CDR1 KGHDR, CDR2 SFDVKD. CDR3 size: 14 residues. Germline trimming cut 5 bases from V and 6 bases from J; bases unmatched to any gene: 7. The CDR3 bases are TGTGCCACCAGTGCAGCGGGAGATGTAAAGACCCAGTACTTC. It codes for CATSAAGDVKTQYF.

V and J are TRBV27 and TRBJ1-6; D is uncertain. The ends were cut back, 8 bases at V and 12 bases at J, with 8 bases in the middle. Germline-derived CDR1 and CDR2 are MNHEY and SMNVEV (reference sequence). The CDR3 runs 10 residues. In DNA, the CDR3 is TGTGCCAGCGGGCAGATACCCCTCCACTTT. As protein: CASGQIPLHF.

The chain links TRBV9 to TRBJ1-1; no definite D call. CDR3 size: 10 residues. The V gene's germline CDR1 is SGDLS and CDR2 YYNGEE. The V end lost 7 bases, the J end lost 6 bases, and 7 bases lay between the germline ends. The CDR3 is CASGGAEAFF. CDR3 bases: TGTGCCAGCGGAGGTGCTGAAGCTTTCTTT.

This clone was observed a single time. The CDR3 DNA reads as TGTGCCATCAGTGAGTCTGGGCGGGACCTGGGCTCCTACGAGCAGTACTTC. Protein sequence: CAISESGRDLGSYEQYF. The chain couples TRBV10-3 to TRBJ2-7; D perhaps matches TRBD2 (6 bases). The germline V gene has CDR1 ENHRY and CDR2 SYGVKD. With 0 bases removed from V and 0 bases from J, the gap between germline ends came to 15 bases. The CDR3 has 17 amino acids.